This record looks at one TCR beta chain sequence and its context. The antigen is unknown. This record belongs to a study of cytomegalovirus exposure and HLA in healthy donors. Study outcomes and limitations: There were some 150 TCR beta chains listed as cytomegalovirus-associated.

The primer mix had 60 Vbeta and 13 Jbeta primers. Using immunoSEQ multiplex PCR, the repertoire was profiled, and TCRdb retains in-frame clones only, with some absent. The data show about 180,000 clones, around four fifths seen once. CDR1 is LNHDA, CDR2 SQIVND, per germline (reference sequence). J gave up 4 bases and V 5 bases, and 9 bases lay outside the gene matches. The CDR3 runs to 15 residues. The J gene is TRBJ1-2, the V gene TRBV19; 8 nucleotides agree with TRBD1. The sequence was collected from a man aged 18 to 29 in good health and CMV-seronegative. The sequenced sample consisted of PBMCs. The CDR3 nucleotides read TGTGCCAGTAGTGGCAGGGGGCGTCGGGGCTATGGCTACACCTTC. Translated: CASSGRGRRGYGYTF.